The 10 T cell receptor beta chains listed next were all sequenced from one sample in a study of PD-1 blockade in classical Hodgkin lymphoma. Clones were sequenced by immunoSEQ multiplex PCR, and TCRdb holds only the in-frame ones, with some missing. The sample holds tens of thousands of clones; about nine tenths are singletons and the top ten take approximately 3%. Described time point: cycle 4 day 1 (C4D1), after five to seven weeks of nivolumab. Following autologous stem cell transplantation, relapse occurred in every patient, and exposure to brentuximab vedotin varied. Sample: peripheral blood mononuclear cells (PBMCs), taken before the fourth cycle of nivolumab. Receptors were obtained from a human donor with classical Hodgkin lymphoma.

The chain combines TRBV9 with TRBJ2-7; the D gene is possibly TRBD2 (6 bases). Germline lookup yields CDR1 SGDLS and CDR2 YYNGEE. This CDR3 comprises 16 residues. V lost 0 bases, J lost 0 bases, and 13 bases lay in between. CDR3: CASSVEAEGLSYEQYF. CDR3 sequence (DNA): TGTGCCAGCAGCGTAGAGGCGGAGGGGCTCTCCTACGAGCAGTACTTC.

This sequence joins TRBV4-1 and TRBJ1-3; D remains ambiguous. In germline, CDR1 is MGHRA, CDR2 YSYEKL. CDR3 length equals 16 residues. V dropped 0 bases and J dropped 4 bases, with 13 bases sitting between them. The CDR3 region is CASSQDLRESGNTIYF. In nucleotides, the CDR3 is TGCGCCAGCAGCCAAGATTTGCGGGAGTCGGGAAACACCATATATTTT.

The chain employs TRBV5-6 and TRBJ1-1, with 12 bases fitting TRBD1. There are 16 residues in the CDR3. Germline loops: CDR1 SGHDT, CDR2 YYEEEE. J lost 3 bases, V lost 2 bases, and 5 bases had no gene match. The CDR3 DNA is TGTGCCAGCAGCTTCGGGACAGGGGGCGGGGACACTGAAGCTTTCTTT. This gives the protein CASSFGTGGGDTEAFF.

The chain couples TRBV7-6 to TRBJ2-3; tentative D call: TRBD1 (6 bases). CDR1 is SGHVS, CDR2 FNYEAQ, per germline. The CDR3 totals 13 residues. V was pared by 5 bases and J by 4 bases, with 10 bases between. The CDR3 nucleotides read TGTGCCAGCAGCGCAGGGGCCCCAGATACGCAGTATTTT. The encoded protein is CASSAGAPDTQYF.

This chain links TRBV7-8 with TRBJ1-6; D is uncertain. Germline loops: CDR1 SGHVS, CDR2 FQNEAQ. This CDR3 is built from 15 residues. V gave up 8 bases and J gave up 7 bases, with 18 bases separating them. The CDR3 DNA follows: TGTGCCAGCGCGAGAGGCGGAATCGGGAATTCACCCCTCCACTTT. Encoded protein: CASARGGIGNSPLHF.

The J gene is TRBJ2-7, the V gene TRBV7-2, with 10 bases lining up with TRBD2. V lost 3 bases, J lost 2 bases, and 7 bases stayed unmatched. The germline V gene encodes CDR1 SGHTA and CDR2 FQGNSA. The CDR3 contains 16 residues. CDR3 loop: CASSFTSGASPYEQYF. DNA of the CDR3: TGTGCCAGCAGCTTTACTAGCGGGGCGTCTCCCTACGAGCAGTACTTC.

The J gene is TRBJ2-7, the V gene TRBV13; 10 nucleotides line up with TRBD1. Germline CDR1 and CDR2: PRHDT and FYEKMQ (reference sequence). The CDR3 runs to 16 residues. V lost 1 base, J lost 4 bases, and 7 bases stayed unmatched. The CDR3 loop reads CASSLAQTGGLYEQYF. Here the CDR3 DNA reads TGTGCCAGCAGCTTAGCCCAGACAGGGGGCTTGTACGAGCAGTACTTC.

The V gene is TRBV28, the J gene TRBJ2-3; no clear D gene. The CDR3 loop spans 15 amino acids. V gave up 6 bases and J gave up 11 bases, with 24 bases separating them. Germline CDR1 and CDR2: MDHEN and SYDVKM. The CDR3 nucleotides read TGTGCCAGCAGACCCGCCCCAATGGACGCATCGAGGCAGTATTTT. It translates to CASRPAPMDASRQYF.

The CDR3 DNA is TGTGCCAGCAGCCGACCCTATGGACAGGGGACCTACAATGAGCAGTTCTTC. This sequence encodes CASSRPYGQGTYNEQFF. The rearrangement uses TRBV5-6 and TRBJ2-1, with 9 bases identical to TRBD1. The germline V gene has CDR1 SGHDT and CDR2 YYEEEE. Losses at the gene ends were 4 bases for V and 2 bases for J; bases not matched to a gene: 10. The CDR3 spans 17 residues.

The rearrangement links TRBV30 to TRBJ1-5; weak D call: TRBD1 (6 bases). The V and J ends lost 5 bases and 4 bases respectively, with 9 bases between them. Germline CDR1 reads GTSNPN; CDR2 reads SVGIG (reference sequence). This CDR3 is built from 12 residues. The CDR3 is CAWGGPNQPQHF. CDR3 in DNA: TGTGCCTGGGGGGGCCCGAATCAGCCCCAGCATTTT. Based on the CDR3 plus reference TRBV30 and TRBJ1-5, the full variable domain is SQTIHQWPATLVQPVGSPLSLECTVEGTSNPNLYWYRQAAGRGLQLLFYSVGIGQISSEVPQNLSASRPQDRQFILSSKKLLLSDSGFYLCAWGGPNQPQHFGDGTRLSIL.